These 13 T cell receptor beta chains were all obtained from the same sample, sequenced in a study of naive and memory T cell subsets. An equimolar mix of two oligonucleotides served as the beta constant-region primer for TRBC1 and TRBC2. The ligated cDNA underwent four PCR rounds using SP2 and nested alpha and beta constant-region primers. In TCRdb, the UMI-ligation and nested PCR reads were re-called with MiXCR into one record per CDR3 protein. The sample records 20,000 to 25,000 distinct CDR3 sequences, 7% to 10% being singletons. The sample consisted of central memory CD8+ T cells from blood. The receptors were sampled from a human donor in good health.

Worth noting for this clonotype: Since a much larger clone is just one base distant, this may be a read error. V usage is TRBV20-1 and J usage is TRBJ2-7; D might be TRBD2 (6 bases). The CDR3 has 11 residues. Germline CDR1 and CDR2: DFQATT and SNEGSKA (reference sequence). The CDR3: CSAREGYELYF. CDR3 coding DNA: TGCAGTGCTAGGGAGGGGTACGAGCTGTACTTC.

For the CDR3, the DNA is TGTGCCAGTGCACTAGCGGGAGGCACAGATACGCAGTATTTT. Translation gives CASALAGGTDTQYF. This rearrangement joins TRBV19 to TRBJ2-3, with 11 bases lining up with TRBD2. The CDR3 is 14 amino acids. The V gene's germline CDR1 is LNHDA and CDR2 SQIVND (reference sequence). The ends lost 8 bases at V and 1 base at J; junction bases unmatched: 2.

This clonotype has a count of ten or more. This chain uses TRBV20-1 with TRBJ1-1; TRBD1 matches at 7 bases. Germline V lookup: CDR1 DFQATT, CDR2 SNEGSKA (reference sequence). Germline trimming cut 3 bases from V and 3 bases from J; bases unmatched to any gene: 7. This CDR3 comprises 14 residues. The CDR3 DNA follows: TGCAGTGCTAGGCCGACAGGGACGGACACTGAAGCTTTCTTT. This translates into CSARPTGTDTEAFF.

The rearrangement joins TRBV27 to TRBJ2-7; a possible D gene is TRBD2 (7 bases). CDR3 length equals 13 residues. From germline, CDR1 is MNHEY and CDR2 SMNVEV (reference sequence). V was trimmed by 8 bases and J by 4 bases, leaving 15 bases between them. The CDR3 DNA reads TGTGCCAGCCGGGTAGGGGGGGGATACGAGCAGTACTTC. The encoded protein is CASRVGGGYEQYF.

CDR3 sequence (DNA): TGTGCCAGCAGGAGCCCCGGACGGTTAGCCAAAAACATTCAGTACTTC. Translated, it gives CASRSPGRLAKNIQYF. The chain recombines TRBV6-1 with TRBJ2-4; the D is unclear. V was clipped by 6 bases and J by 0 bases, with 15 bases between them. Germline CDR1 MNHNS, CDR2 SASEGT. The CDR3 consists of 16 residues.

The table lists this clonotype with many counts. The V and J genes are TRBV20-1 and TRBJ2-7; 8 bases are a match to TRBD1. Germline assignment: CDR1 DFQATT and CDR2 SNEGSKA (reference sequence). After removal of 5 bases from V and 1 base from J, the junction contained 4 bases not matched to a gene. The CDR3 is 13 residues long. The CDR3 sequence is CSAYRDRSYEQYF. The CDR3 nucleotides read TGCAGTGCTTACCGGGACAGGTCCTACGAGCAGTACTTC.

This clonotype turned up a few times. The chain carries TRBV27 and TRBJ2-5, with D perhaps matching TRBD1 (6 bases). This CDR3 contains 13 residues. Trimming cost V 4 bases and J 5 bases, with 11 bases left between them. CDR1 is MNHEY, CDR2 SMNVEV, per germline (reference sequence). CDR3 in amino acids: CASSYQGTETQYF. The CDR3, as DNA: TGTGCCAGCAGTTACCAGGGGACGGAGACCCAGTACTTC.

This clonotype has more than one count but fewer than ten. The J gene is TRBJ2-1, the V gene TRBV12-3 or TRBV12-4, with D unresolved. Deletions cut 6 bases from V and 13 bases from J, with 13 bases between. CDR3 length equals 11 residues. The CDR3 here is CASRPRVRQFF. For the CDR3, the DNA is TGTGCCAGCAGACCCCGGGTAAGACAGTTCTTC.

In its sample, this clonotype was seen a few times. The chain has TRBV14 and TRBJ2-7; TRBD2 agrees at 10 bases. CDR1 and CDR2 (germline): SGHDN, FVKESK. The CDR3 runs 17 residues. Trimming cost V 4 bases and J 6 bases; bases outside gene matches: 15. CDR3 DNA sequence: TGTGCCAGCAGCCGACTGGGGCTAGCGGGAGACATTGGCGAGCAGTACTTC. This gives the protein CASSRLGLAGDIGEQYF.

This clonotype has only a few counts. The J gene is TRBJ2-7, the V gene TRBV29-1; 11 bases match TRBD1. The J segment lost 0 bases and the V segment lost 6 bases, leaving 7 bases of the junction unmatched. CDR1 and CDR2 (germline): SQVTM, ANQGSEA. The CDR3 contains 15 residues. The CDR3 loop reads CSVLGDRGVSYEQYF. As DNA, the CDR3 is TGCAGCGTCCTGGGGGACAGGGGGGTCTCCTACGAGCAGTACTTC.

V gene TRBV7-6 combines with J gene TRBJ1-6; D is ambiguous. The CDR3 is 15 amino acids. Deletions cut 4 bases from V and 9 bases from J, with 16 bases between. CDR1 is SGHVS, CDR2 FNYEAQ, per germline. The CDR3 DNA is TGTGCCAGCAGCTCTGACATACGGAGGAGTTCACCCCTCCACTTT. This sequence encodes CASSSDIRRSSPLHF. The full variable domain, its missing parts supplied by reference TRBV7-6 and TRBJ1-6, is GAGVSQSPRYKVTKRGQDVALRCDPISGHVSLYWYRQALGQGPEFLTYFNYEAQQDKSGLPNDRFSAERPEGSISTLTIQRTEQRDSAMYRCASSSDIRRSSPLHFGNGTRLTVT.

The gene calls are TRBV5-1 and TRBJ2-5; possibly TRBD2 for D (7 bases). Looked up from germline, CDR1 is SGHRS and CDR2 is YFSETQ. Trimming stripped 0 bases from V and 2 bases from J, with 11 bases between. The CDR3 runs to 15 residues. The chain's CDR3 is CASSLGGGVQETQYF. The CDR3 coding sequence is TGCGCCAGCAGCTTGGGGGGGGGCGTACAAGAGACCCAGTACTTC.

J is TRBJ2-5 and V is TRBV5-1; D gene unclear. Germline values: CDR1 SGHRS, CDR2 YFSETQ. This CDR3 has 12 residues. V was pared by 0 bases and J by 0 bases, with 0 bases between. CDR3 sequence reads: CASSLDQETQYF. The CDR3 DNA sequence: TGCGCCAGCAGCTTGGACCAAGAGACCCAGTACTTC.